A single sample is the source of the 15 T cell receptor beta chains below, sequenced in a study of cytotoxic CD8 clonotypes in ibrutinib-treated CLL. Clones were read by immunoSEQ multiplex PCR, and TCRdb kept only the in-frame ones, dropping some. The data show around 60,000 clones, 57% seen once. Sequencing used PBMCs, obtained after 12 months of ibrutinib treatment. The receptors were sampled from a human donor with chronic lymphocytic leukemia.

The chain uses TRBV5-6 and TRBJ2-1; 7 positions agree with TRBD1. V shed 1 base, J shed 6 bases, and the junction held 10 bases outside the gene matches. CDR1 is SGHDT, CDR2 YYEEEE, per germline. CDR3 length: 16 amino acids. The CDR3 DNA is TGTGCCAGCAGCTTGTTGGGTTCAGGGGGAATCAATGAGCAGTTCTTC. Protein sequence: CASSLLGSGGINEQFF. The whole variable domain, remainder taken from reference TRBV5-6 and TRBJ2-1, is DAGVTQSPTHLIKTRGQQVTLRCSPKSGHDTVSWYQQALGQGPQFIFQYYEEEERQRGNFPDRFSGHQFPNYSSELNVNALLLGDSALYLCASSLLGSGGINEQFFGPGTRLTVL.

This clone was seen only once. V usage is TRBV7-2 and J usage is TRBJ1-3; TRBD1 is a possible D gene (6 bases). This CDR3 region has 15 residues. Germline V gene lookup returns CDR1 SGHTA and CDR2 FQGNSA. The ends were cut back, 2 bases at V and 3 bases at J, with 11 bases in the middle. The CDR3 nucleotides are TGTGCCAGCAGCTTACGGGGGGGCGGTGGAAACACCATATATTTT. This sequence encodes CASSLRGGGGNTIYF.

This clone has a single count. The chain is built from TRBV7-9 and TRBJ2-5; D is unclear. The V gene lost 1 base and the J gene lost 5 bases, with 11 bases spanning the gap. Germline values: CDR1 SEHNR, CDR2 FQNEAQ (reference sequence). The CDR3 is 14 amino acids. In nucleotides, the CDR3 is TGTGCCAGCAGCTTAGTACTAACCCCGGAGACCCAGTACTTC. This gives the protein CASSLVLTPETQYF.

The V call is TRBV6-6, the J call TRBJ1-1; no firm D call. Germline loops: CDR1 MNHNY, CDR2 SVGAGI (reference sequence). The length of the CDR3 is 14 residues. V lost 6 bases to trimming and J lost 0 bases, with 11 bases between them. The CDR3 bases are TGTGCCAGCAGCTCAGCGGGAATGAACACTGAAGCTTTCTTT. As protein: CASSSAGMNTEAFF.

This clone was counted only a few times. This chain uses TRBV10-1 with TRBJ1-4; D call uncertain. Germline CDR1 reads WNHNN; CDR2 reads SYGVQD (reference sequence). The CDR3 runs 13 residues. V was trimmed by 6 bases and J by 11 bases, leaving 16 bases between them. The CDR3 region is CASSAGAAPKLFF. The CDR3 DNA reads TGCGCCAGCAGCGCGGGAGCTGCCCCCAAACTGTTTTTT.

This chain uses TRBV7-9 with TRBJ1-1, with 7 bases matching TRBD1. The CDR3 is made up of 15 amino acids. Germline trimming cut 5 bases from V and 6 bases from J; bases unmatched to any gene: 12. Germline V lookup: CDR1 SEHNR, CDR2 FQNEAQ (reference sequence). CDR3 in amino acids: CASSTTGTPWAEAFF. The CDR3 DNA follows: TGTGCCAGCAGCACGACAGGGACCCCCTGGGCTGAAGCTTTCTTT.

CDR3 coding DNA: TGCGCCAGCAGCTCGGGACGACGGCCATCCTACGAGCAGTACTTC. Protein sequence: CASSSGRRPSYEQYF. The chain uses TRBV5-1 and TRBJ2-7; D could derive from TRBD1 or TRBD2 (5 bases each). Germline lookup yields CDR1 SGHRS and CDR2 YFSETQ. V was trimmed by 3 bases and J by 1 base, leaving 14 bases between them. The CDR3 sequence is 15 residues long.

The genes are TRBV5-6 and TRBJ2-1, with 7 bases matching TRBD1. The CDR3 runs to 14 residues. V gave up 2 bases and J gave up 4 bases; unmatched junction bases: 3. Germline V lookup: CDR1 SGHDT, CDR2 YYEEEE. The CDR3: CASSLRGPYNEQFF. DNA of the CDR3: TGTGCCAGCAGCTTAAGGGGGCCGTACAATGAGCAGTTCTTC.

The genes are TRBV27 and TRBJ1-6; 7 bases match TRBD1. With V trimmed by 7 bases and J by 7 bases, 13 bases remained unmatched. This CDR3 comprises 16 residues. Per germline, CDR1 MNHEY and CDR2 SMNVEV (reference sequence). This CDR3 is CASTPQGGGQNSPLHF. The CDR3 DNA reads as TGTGCCAGCACCCCCCAGGGGGGAGGCCAGAATTCACCCCTCCACTTT.

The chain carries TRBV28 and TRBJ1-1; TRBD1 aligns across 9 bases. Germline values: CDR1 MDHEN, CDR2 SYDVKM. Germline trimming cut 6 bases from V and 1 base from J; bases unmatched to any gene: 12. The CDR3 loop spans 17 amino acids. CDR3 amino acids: CASSSPRTGVKNTEAFF. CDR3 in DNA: TGTGCCAGCAGCTCCCCACGGACAGGGGTGAAGAACACTGAAGCTTTCTTT.

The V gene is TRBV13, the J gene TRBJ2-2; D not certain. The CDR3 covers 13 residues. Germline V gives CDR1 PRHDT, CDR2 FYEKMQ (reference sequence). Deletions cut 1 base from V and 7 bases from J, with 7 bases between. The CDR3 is CASSLAGIGELFF. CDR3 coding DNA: TGTGCCAGCAGCTTAGCGGGTATCGGGGAGCTGTTTTTT.

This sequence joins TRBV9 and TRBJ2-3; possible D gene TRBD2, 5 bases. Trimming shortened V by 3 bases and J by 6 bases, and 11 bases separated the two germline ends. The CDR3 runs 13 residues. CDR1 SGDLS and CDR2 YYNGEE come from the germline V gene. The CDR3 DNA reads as TGTGCCAGCAGCGCTACTAGGATGGATACGCAGTATTTT. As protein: CASSATRMDTQYF.

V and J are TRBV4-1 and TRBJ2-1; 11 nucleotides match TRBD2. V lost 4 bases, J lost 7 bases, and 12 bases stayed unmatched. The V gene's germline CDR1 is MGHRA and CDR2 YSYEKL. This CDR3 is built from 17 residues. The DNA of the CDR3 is TGCGCCAGCAGCCGACAAATTAGCGGGAGGGCCAGGAATGAGCAGTTCTTC. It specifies CASSRQISGRARNEQFF.

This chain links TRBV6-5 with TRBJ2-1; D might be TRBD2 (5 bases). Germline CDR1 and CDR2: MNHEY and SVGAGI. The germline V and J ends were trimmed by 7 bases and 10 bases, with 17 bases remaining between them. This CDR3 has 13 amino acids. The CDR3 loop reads CASTSAAQREQFF. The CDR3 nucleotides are TGTGCCAGCACGTCAGCGGCACAAAGAGAGCAGTTCTTC.

The DNA of the CDR3 is TGTGCCAGCAGTGGAAGGGTCGTGAACACTGAAGCTTTCTTT. Translation gives CASSGRVVNTEAFF. The chain links TRBV25-1 to TRBJ1-1; D is unresolved. The ends were cut back, 4 bases at V and 0 bases at J, with 9 bases in the middle. The germline V gene has CDR1 MGHDK and CDR2 SYGVNS. CDR3 length: 14 amino acids.